What follows is one T cell receptor (beta chain) and its context. Its antigen is undetermined. This sample was taken from a study of blood T cells in healthy people across ages. Study-wide findings and caveats: Researchers judged that diversity estimates from one million T cells fell short of true values. Compared with aged donors, long-lived donors showed fewer expanded clones, suggesting selection.

CDR3 size: 15 residues. V was cut by 0 bases and J by 0 bases, with 9 bases left in between. Per the germline V gene, CDR1 is SQVTM and CDR2 is ANQGSEA. Primed by a sample-barcoded 5' primer and a J-beta primer mix, a second PCR proceeded for 7 to 11 cycles. Every cDNA molecule bore a tag from a template-switch adaptor containing 12 random nucleotides. In TCRdb, the 5' RACE reads were re-called with MiXCR into one record per CDR3 protein. The data show 2 million or so distinct CDR3 sequences, with around 50% seen just once and over 2% held by the top ten. Ranging in age from about 6 to 95, the donors were healthy Caucasian individuals from Russia.

Input material: blood. The V and J genes are TRBV29-1 and TRBJ2-1; D possibly corresponds to TRBD2 (5 bases). The clonotype was recovered from a woman in her 40s in good health. CDR3: CSVEDPSYSYNEQFF. CDR3 nucleotides: TGCAGCGTTGAAGACCCTAGCTACTCCTACAATGAGCAGTTCTTC.